This passage covers 17 T cell receptor beta chains from one sample sequenced in a study of T cells after yellow fever vaccination. Via MiXCR, TCRdb re-called the 5' RACE reads, giving one row per CDR3 protein. The repertoire consists of under 200,000 distinct CDR3 sequences, with under 7.5% occurring once and the leading ten covering about 2.5%. The source was CD4+ T cells sorted from PBMCs, collected 4 to 6 days after the first yellow fever vaccination. The receptors were sampled from a man between 18 and 35 years old who received the YFV17D yellow fever vaccine.

This chain links TRBV20-1 with TRBJ1-1, with D maybe TRBD1 (6 bases). With 5 bases removed from V and 3 bases from J, the gap between germline ends came to 16 bases. CDR1 DFQATT and CDR2 SNEGSKA come from the germline V gene (reference sequence). The CDR3 spans 14 residues. The CDR3 reads CSAPAAGVDTEAFF. DNA for the CDR3: TGCAGTGCTCCGGCGGCAGGGGTAGACACTGAAGCTTTCTTT.

This clonotype was seen at least ten times. The rearrangement joins TRBV3-1 to TRBJ2-1; no reliable D call. In germline, CDR1 is LGHDT, CDR2 YNNKEL (reference sequence). This CDR3 contains 13 residues. V lost 0 bases to trimming and J lost 8 bases, with 8 bases between them. The CDR3 region has the DNA TGTGCCAGCAGCCAAGACCCCGGCCATGAGCAGTTCTTC. Protein product: CASSQDPGHEQFF.

The chain carries TRBV10-3 and TRBJ2-3; the match to TRBD2 covers 12 bases. Unmatched junction bases numbered 5, after V lost 3 bases and J lost 4 bases. The germline gives CDR1 ENHRY, CDR2 SYGVKD. The CDR3 consists of 16 residues. Here the CDR3 DNA reads TGTGCCATCAGTGACCCTAGCGGGGGGGCCCCAGATACGCAGTATTTT. It encodes CAISDPSGGAPDTQYF.

The V gene is TRBV30, the J gene TRBJ2-2, with 7 bases fitting TRBD1. V gave up 0 bases and J gave up 4 bases; unmatched junction bases: 8. CDR1 and CDR2 from the germline V gene are GTSNPN and SVGIG (reference sequence). This CDR3 spans 16 amino acids. CDR3 DNA sequence: TGTGCCTGGAGTGTACTGAGGGGGCGCGGCACCGGGGAGCTGTTTTTT. Its translation is CAWSVLRGRGTGELFF.

This clonotype appeared many times. This chain connects TRBV5-1 to TRBJ2-2; 7 bases match TRBD2. The CDR3 is 16 residues long. CDR1 and CDR2 from the germline V gene are SGHRS and YFSETQ. V dropped 4 bases and J dropped 5; count of bases not matched to a gene: 11. CDR3 region: CASSPDINGGTGELFF. The CDR3 coding sequence is TGCGCCAGCAGCCCGGACATCAACGGGGGGACCGGGGAGCTGTTTTTT. The full variable domain, completed using reference TRBV5-1 and TRBJ2-2, is KAGVTQTPRYLIKTRGQQVTLSCSPISGHRSVSWYQQTPGQGLQFLFEYFSETQRNKGNFPGRFSGRQFSNSRSEMNVSTLELGDSALYLCASSPDINGGTGELFFGEGSRLTVL.

V and J are TRBV5-5 and TRBJ2-3; D possibly corresponds to TRBD1 (6 bases). The germline CDR1 and CDR2 sequences are SGHKS and YYEKEE (reference sequence). This CDR3 region has 14 residues. Trimming left V 4 bases short and J 6 bases short, with 15 bases between. The CDR3 spells CASSPRTVADTQYF. In nucleotides, the CDR3 is TGTGCCAGCAGCCCCCGGACAGTGGCGGATACGCAGTATTTT.

This clonotype has at least ten counts. This chain uses TRBV24-1 with TRBJ1-1; D ambiguous. Germline V gene lookup returns CDR1 KGHDR and CDR2 SFDVKD. V was trimmed by 0 bases and J by 1 base, leaving 2 bases between them. This CDR3 contains 13 residues. The CDR3 DNA is TGTGCCACCAGTGATTTGGAGAACACTGAAGCTTTCTTT. Its protein product is CATSDLENTEAFF.

This clonotype occurred many times. The chain couples TRBV4-1 to TRBJ2-6, with D possibly being TRBD2 (5 bases). This CDR3 spans 13 amino acids. V lost 2 bases and J 18 bases, leaving 17 bases between the germline ends. Germline lookup yields CDR1 MGHRA and CDR2 YSYEKL. CDR3 DNA: TGCGCCAGCAGCCAAACGGGGTCAGGCACACGGACTTTC. Protein product: CASSQTGSGTRTF.

This clonotype was recorded many times. The chain couples TRBV28 to TRBJ2-2, with 7 bases fitting TRBD1. There are 15 residues in the CDR3. V lost 5 bases and J lost 0; bases outside the gene matches: 3. The germline V gene has CDR1 MDHEN and CDR2 SYDVKM. The CDR3 loop reads CASSRDRPNTGELFF. The CDR3 nucleotides are TGTGCCAGCAGTCGGGACAGACCGAACACCGGGGAGCTGTTTTTT.

In its sample, this clonotype was seen a few times. This chain joins TRBV19 and TRBJ2-6; D is tentatively TRBD1 or TRBD2 (5 bases each). V was shortened by 10 bases and J by 2 bases, with 18 bases between the two germline ends. Germline lookup yields CDR1 LNHDA and CDR2 SQIVND (reference sequence). The CDR3 runs 16 residues. As DNA, the CDR3 is TGTGCCAATACGACCCTCCGGGGACCTGGGGCCAACGTCCTGACTTTC. Protein: CANTTLRGPGANVLTF.

This clonotype was detected many times. The CDR3 nucleotides read TGTGCCAGCAATGGACAGGGGTCGGGGACCGGGGAGCTGTTTTTT. Protein sequence: CASNGQGSGTGELFF. J is TRBJ2-2 and V is TRBV12-3 or TRBV12-4; 9 bases fit TRBD1. The CDR3 length is 15 residues. V gave up 7 bases and J gave up 5 bases; unmatched junction bases: 8.

At least ten counts were recorded for this clonotype. The chain carries TRBV29-1 and TRBJ2-3, with 14 bases lining up with TRBD2. The CDR3 is made up of 14 amino acids. V dropped 4 bases and J dropped 7; count of bases not matched to a gene: 4. CDR1 SQVTM and CDR2 ANQGSEA come from the germline V gene. The CDR3 here is CSVGGTSGGYTQYF. The CDR3 DNA sequence: TGCAGCGTTGGTGGGACTAGCGGGGGATATACGCAGTATTTT.

This clonotype was seen repeatedly, ten times or more. The chain has TRBV12-3 or TRBV12-4 and TRBJ2-4; D unresolved. V was pared by 1 base and J by 8 bases, with 6 bases between. The CDR3 has 12 amino acids. The CDR3 is CASSLVAHIQYF. The CDR3 DNA reads as TGTGCCAGCAGTTTAGTTGCTCACATTCAGTACTTC.

This clonotype has a count of ten or more. V usage is TRBV4-1 and J usage is TRBJ1-5; TRBD1 matches at 7 bases. The CDR3 runs 14 residues. From germline, CDR1 is MGHRA and CDR2 YSYEKL. V lost 1 base and J lost 4; bases outside the gene matches: 1. For the CDR3, the DNA is TGCGCCAGCAGCCAAGTACAGGGGAATCAGCCCCAGCATTTT. Its protein is CASSQVQGNQPQHF.

In its sample, this clonotype was seen a few times. V usage is TRBV27 and J usage is TRBJ2-7; 9 bases line up with TRBD1. The junction had 14 bases not matched to a gene; V was cut back by 9 bases and J by 2 bases. Germline CDR1 and CDR2: MNHEY and SMNVEV (reference sequence). The CDR3 sequence is 16 residues long. The DNA for the CDR3 is TGTGCCAGTAGAGTTTTCCCGGGACAGGGAGCCTACGAGCAGTACTTC. Encoded protein: CASRVFPGQGAYEQYF.

The chain links TRBV5-1 to TRBJ2-7; D gene ambiguous. The CDR3 sequence is 14 residues long. V lost 0 bases and J 3 bases, leaving 10 bases between the germline ends. Germline V gives CDR1 SGHRS, CDR2 YFSETQ. The CDR3 region has the DNA TGCGCCAGCAGCTTGGAGGCTTCTTACTACGAGCAGTACTTC. Translation gives CASSLEASYYEQYF.

In this sample, this clonotype turned up a few times. The chain uses TRBV20-1 and TRBJ2-6; D is uncertain. The germline V and J ends were trimmed by 3 bases and 1 base, with 13 bases remaining between them. CDR1 DFQATT and CDR2 SNEGSKA come from the germline V gene (reference sequence). This CDR3 region has 16 residues. The DNA of the CDR3 is TGCAGTGCTAGTTTAGGGCCGGAATCTGGGGCCAACGTCCTGACTTTC. Translating it yields CSASLGPESGANVLTF.